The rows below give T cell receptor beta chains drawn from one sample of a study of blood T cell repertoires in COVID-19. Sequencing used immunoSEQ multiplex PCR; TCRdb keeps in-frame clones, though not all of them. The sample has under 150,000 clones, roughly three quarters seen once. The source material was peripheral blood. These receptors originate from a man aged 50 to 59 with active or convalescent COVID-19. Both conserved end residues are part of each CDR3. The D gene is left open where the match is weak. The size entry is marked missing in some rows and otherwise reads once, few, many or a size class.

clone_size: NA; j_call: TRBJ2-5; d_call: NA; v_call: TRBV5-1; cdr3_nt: TGCGCCAGCAGCCCGGACAGTCAAGAGACCCAGTACTTC; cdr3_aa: CASSPDSQETQYF
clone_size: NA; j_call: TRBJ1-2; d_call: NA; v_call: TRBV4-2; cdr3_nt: TGTGCCAGCAGCCAAAGGAGGGACTATGGCTACACCTTC; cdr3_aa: CASSQRRDYGYTF
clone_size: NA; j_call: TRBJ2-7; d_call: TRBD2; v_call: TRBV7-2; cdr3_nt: TGTGCCAGCAGCTTAGGGCTAGCGGGGACCTACGAGCAGTACTTC; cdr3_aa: CASSLGLAGTYEQYF
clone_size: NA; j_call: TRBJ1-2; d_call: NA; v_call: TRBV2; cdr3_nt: TGTGCCAGCAGTGAAGCTAATGGCTACACCTTC; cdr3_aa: CASSEANGYTF
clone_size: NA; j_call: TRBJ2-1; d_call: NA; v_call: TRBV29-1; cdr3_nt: TGCAGCGTTGCTCTAATTTCCTACAATGAGCAGTTCTTC; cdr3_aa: CSVALISYNEQFF
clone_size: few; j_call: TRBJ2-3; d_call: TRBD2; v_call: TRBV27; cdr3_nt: TGTGCCAGCAGTTTGTCGACTAGCGGGAGTACAGATACGCAGTATTTT; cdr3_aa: CASSLSTSGSTDTQYF
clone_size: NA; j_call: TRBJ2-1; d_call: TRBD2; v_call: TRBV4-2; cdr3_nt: TGTGCCAGCAGCCAAGATCAAATGGTAGCGGGAGCGGTTGAGCAGTTCTTC; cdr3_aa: CASSQDQMVAGAVEQFF
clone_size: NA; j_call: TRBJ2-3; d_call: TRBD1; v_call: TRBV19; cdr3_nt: TGTGCCAGTAGTTTCACCGGGACAGAGGCAGATACGCAGTATTTT; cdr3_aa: CASSFTGTEADTQYF
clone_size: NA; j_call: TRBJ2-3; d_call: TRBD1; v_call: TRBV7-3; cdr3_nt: TGTGCCAGCAGCTTAGAGGACAGGGTAGGGGATACGCAGTATTTT; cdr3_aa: CASSLEDRVGDTQYF
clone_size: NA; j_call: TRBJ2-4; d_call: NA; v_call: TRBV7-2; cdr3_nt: TGTGCCAGCAGCTTAGAAGTGGGTAGCGTAGGTGTTCAGTACTTC; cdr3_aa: CASSLEVGSVGVQYF
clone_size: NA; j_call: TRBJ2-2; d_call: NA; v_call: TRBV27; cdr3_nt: TGTGCCAGCACCCTTACGGGGGGCCCTAACACCGGGGAGCTGTTTTTT; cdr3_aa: CASTLTGGPNTGELFF
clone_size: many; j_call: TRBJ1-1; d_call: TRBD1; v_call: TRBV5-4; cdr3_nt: TGTGCCAGCAGCTGGGGACAGGGGGTAAGGTCTGAAGCTTTCTTT; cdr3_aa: CASSWGQGVRSEAFF
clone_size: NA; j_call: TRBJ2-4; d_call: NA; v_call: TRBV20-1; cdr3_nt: TGCAGTGCTATCCCAAAAAACATTCAGTACTTC; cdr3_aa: CSAIPKNIQYF
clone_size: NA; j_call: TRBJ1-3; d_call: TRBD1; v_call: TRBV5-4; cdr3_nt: TGTGCCAGCAGCTTGACAGGGGCAGACACCATATATTTT; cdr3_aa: CASSLTGADTIYF
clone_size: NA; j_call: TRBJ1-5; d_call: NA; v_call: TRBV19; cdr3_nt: TGTGCCAGTAGGCCGCCCGGGGTTGGGCAGCCCCAGCATTTT; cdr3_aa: CASRPPGVGQPQHF
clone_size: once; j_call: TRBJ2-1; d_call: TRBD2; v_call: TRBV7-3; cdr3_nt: TGTGCCAGCAGCACACAAGGGGCGGGAGGGGGAGGCTACAATGAGCAGTTCTTC; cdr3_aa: CASSTQGAGGGGYNEQFF
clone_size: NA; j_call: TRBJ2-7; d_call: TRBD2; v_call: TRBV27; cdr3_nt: TGTGCCAGCAGTAGGGACTACCCTTTTGAGCAGTACTTC; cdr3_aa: CASSRDYPFEQYF
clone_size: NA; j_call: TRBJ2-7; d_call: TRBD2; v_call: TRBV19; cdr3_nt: TGTGCCAGTAGTCCCCGGACTAGCGGGAGGGGCGAGCAGTACTTC; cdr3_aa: CASSPRTSGRGEQYF
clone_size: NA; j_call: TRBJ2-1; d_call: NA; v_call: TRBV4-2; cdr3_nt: TGTGCCAGCAGCCAAGGACGGAGCTCCTACAATGAGCAGTTCTTC; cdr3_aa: CASSQGRSSYNEQFF
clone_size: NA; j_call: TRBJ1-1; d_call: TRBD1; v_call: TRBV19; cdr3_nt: TGTGCCAGTAGTATTACAGGGGGGAGCGCTGAAGCTTTCTTT; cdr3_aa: CASSITGGSAEAFF
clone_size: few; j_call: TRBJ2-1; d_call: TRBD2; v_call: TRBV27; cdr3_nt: TGTGCCAGCAGTTTAGGCCCAGCGGGAGGCGGAAATGAGCAGTTCTTC; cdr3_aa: CASSLGPAGGGNEQFF
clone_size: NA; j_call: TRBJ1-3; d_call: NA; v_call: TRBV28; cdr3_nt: TGTGCCAGCAGTTTCGGGGGGAGGCGAAACACCATATATTTT; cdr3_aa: CASSFGGRRNTIYF
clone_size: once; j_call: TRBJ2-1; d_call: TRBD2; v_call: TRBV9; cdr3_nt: TGTGCCAGCAGCCATACTCAAGCGGGAGCGCTCTACAATGAGCAGTTCTTC; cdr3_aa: CASSHTQAGALYNEQFF
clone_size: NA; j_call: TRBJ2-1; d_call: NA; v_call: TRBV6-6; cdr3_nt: TGTGCCAGCAGTTACTCGTCGGGGGTTCATGAGCAGTTCTTC; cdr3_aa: CASSYSSGVHEQFF
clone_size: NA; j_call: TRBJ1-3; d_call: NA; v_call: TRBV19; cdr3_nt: TGTGCCAGTAGCGAACACCAATCCTCTGGAAACACCATATATTTT; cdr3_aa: CASSEHQSSGNTIYF
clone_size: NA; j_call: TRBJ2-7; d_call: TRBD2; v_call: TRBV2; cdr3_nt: TGTGCCAGCAGCCGGACTAGCGGGTCCTACGAGCAGTACTTC; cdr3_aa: CASSRTSGSYEQYF
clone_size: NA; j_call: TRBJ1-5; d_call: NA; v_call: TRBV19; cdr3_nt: TGTGCCAGTAGTATCGGGCAGCCCCAGCATTTT; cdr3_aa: CASSIGQPQHF
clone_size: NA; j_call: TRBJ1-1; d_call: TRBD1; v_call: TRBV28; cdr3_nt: TGTGCCAGCAGTCCACCCCAGGGGGCGCGCACTGAAGCTTTCTTT; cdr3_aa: CASSPPQGARTEAFF
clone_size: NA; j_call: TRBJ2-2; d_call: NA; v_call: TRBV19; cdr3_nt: TGTGCCAGTAGTACCCTAGCGTACGGGGAGCTGTTTTTT; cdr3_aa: CASSTLAYGELFF